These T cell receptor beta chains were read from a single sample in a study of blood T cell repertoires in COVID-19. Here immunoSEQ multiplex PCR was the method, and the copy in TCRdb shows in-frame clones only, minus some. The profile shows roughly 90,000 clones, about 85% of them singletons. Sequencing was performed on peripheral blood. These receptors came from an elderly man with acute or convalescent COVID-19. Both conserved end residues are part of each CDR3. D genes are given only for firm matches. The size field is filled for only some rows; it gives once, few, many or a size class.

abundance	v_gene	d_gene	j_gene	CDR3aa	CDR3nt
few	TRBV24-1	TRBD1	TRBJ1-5	CATGGDRNNQPQHF	TGTGCCACTGGGGGGGACAGGAACAATCAGCCCCAGCATTTT
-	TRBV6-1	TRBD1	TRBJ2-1	CASSGGGTGVYNEQFF	TGTGCCAGCAGTGGGGGGGGGACAGGGGTGTACAATGAGCAGTTCTTC
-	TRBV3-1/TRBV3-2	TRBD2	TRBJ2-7	CASSQGAGVYEQYF	TGTGCCAGCAGCCAAGGAGCGGGAGTGTATGAGCAGTACTTC
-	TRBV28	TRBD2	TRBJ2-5	CASSRLGLAGVGETQYF	TGTGCCAGCAGCCGCCTCGGACTAGCGGGAGTTGGGGAGACCCAGTACTTC
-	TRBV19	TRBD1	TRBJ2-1	CASSIGTGTGEQFF	TGTGCCAGTAGTATAGGGACAGGGACGGGTGAGCAGTTCTTC
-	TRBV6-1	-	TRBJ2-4	CASSEVRGKNIQYF	TGTGCCAGCAGTGAAGTCAGGGGCAAAAACATTCAGTACTTC
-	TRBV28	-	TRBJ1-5	CASSLSGVGGNQPQHF	TGTGCCAGCAGTTTATCAGGGGTCGGCGGCAATCAGCCCCAGCATTTT
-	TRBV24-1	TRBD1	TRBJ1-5	CATSPRDRGRGGNQPQHF	TGTGCCACCAGTCCACGGGACAGGGGGCGAGGAGGCAATCAGCCCCAGCATTTT
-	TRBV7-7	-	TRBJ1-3	CASSLTDSGNTIYF	TGTGCTAGCAGCTTAACAGACTCTGGAAACACCATATATTTT
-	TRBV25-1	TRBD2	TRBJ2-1	CASSEPGLVTGNEQFF	TGTGCCAGCAGTGAACCCGGACTAGTGACCGGCAATGAGCAGTTCTTC
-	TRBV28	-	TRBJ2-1	CASSFVRRDYNEQFF	TGTGCCAGCAGTTTCGTTCGCAGGGACTACAATGAGCAGTTCTTC
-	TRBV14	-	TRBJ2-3	CASSLGQNTDTQYF	TGTGCCAGCAGCCTGGGACAAAACACAGATACGCAGTATTTT
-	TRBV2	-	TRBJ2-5	CASSEALARGQETQYF	TGTGCCAGCAGTGAAGCGCTTGCCAGGGGCCAAGAGACCCAGTACTTC
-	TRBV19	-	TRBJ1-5	CASNLRLEPQHF	TGTGCCAGTAATTTGCGTTTGGAGCCCCAGCATTTT
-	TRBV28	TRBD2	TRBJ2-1	CASSLRGGRTDNEQFF	TGTGCCAGCAGTTTACGTGGCGGGAGGACCGACAATGAGCAGTTCTTC
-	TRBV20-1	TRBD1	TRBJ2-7	CSASGTGGGQYF	TGCAGTGCTAGTGGGACAGGGGGCGGACAGTACTTC
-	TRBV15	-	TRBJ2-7	CATSRDLVARNYEQYF	TGTGCCACCAGCAGAGATTTAGTAGCGAGAAATTACGAGCAGTACTTC
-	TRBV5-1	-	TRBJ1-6	CASSFADTYNSPLHF	TGCGCCAGCAGCTTCGCGGACACCTATAATTCACCCCTCCACTTT
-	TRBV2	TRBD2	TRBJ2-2	CASRDSGRDDGELFF	TGTGCCAGCAGAGATAGCGGGAGGGATGACGGGGAGCTGTTTTTT
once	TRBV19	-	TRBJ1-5	CASSIPGVNRLNQPQHF	TGTGCCAGTAGTATACCGGGGGTGAACCGACTCAATCAGCCCCAGCATTTT
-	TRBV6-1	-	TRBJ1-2	CASSEALLDRLYGYTF	TGTGCCAGCAGTGAAGCGCTTCTCGACAGGCTCTATGGCTACACCTTC
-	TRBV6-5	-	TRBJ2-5	CASTNGGSAGETQYF	TGTGCCAGCACCAATGGGGGCTCTGCTGGGGAGACCCAGTACTTC
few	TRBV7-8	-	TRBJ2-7	CASSLDYRAYEQYF	TGTGCCAGCAGCTTAGATTACAGAGCCTACGAGCAGTACTTC
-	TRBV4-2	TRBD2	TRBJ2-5	CASSTAAKREAWYRETQYF	TGTGCCAGCAGCACCGCCGCTAAGCGGGAGGCCTGGTACCGGGAGACCCAGTACTTC
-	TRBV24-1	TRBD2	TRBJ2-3	CATSDSRTSGRYGTQYF	TGTGCCACCAGTGACTCTCGGACTAGCGGGCGTTATGGTACGCAGTATTTT
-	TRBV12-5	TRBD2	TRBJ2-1	CASGLVDGTKQFF	TGTGCTAGTGGTTTGGTAGATGGGACTAAGCAGTTCTTC
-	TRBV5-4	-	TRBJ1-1	CASSLEGWDTEAFF	TGTGCCAGCAGCTTAGAGGGTTGGGACACTGAAGCTTTCTTT
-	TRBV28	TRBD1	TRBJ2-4	CASSLLATGQKNIQYF	TGTGCCAGCAGTTTATTGGCCACGGGACAGAAAAACATTCAGTACTTC
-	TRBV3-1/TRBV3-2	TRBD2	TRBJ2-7	CASSQEASGGLFYEQYF	TGTGCCAGCAGCCAAGAGGCTAGCGGGGGCTTATTCTACGAGCAGTACTTC
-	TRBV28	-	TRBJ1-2	CASSSRYGYTF	TGTGCCAGCAGCTCGCGCTATGGCTACACCTTC
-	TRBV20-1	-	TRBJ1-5	CSASSGNNQPQHF	TGCAGTGCTAGTTCCGGGAACAATCAGCCCCAGCATTTT
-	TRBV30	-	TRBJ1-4	CAWSGTGNEKLFF	TGTGCCTGGAGCGGTACAGGAAATGAAAAACTGTTTTTT
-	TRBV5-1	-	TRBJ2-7	CASSSGTPGSYEQYF	TGCGCCAGCAGCTCCGGGACTCCCGGTTCCTACGAGCAGTACTTC
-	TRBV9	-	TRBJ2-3	CASSQAAADTQYF	TGTGCCAGCAGCCAAGCCGCGGCAGATACGCAGTATTTT
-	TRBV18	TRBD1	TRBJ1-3	CASSYFGTGGAGNTIYF	TGTGCCAGCTCGTACTTCGGGACAGGGGGCGCCGGCAACACCATATATTTT
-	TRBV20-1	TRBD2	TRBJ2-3	CSASGSTGGLVTQYF	TGCAGTGCTAGTGGGTCTACGGGAGGGTTAGTTACGCAGTATTTT
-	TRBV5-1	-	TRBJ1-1	CASSVERGKNTEAFF	TGCGCCAGCAGCGTGGAGAGGGGGAAGAACACTGAAGCTTTCTTT
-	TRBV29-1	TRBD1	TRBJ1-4	CSVGTGRLANEKLFF	TGCAGCGTAGGGACAGGGCGGCTTGCTAATGAAAAACTGTTTTTT
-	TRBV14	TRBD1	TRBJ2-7	CASSRTGGLSYEQYF	TGTGCCAGCAGCCGGACAGGGGGCCTTTCCTACGAGCAGTACTTC
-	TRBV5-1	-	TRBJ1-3	CASGLWGRSSGNTIYF	TGCGCCAGCGGACTTTGGGGTAGGAGCTCTGGAAACACCATATATTTT
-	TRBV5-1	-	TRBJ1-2	CASSLERGAYGYTF	TGCGCCAGCAGTTTGGAGCGGGGGGCATATGGCTACACCTTC
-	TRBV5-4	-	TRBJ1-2	CASSLTGGPAYGYTF	TGTGCCAGCAGCTTGACGGGGGGTCCCGCCTATGGCTACACCTTC
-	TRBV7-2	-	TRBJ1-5	CASSLLYSLQPQHF	TGTGCCAGCAGCTTACTCTACTCACTTCAGCCCCAGCATTTT
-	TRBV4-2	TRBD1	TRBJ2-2	CASSQERTGRHTGELFF	TGTGCCAGCAGCCAAGAAAGGACAGGGAGGCACACCGGGGAGCTGTTTTTT
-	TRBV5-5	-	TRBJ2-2	CASSLPGSTGELFF	TGTGCCAGCAGCCTACCGGGAAGCACCGGGGAGCTGTTTTTT
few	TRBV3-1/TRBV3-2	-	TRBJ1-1	CASSPQGTPFGAFF	TGTGCCAGCAGCCCCCAAGGGACTCCTTTTGGAGCTTTCTTT
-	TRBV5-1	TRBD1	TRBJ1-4	CASSLVGQDLMEKLFF	TGCGCCAGCAGCTTGGTAGGACAGGATCTAATGGAAAAACTGTTTTTT
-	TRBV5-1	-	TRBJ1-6	CASSSESEGRSPLHF	TGCGCCAGCAGCTCGGAAAGTGAGGGTCGGTCACCCCTCCACTTT
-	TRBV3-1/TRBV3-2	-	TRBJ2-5	CASSFNPSQETQYF	TGTGCCAGCAGCTTTAATCCCAGTCAAGAGACCCAGTACTTC
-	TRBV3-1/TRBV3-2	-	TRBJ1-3	CASTPYGVTGRGNTIYF	TGTGCCAGCACCCCGTACGGCGTAACGGGTCGCGGAAACACCATATATTTT
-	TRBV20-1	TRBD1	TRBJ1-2	CSASNSGGGEYGYTF	TGCAGTGCTAGTAATTCAGGGGGCGGAGAGTATGGCTACACCTTC